The 21 T cell receptor beta chains in this list originate from one sample, sequenced in a study of preoperative IRX-2 immunotherapy in early breast cancer. The assay was immunoSEQ multiplex PCR, and TCRdb's table has in-frame clones only and misses some. The sample records over 60,000 clones, approximately 93% being singletons. Treatment meaning: preoperative locoregional IRX-2 cytokine immunotherapy. Sample acquisition took place from a patient treated with IRX-2 immunotherapy. Every receptor here comes from a human donor with breast cancer.

This clone has only one observation. This CDR3 reads CASSLEVGEETQYF. CDR3 bases: TGTGCCAGCAGCTTAGAGGTGGGGGAAGAGACCCAGTACTTC. The chain couples TRBV7-6 to TRBJ2-5; D may correspond to TRBD1 or TRBD2 (5 bases each). Trimming removed 1 base from V and 3 bases from J, with 9 bases in between. The CDR3 is 14 amino acids. Per germline, CDR1 SGHVS and CDR2 FNYEAQ.

V and J are TRBV19 and TRBJ1-2; D call uncertain. V was pared by 5 bases and J by 4 bases, with 14 bases between. CDR1 and CDR2 (germline): LNHDA, SQIVND (reference sequence). The CDR3 extends over 14 amino acids. CDR3 residues: CASSRTQTFYGYTF. In DNA form, the CDR3 reads TGTGCCAGTAGTCGTACACAGACATTCTATGGCTACACCTTC.

This sequence joins TRBV5-1 and TRBJ2-3; D is ambiguous. CDR3 size: 17 residues. V was pared by 1 base and J by 0 bases, with 15 bases between. Per germline, CDR1 SGHRS and CDR2 YFSETQ. The CDR3 is CASSLFSRAASTDTQYF. For the CDR3, the DNA is TGCGCCAGCAGCTTGTTCTCTCGGGCGGCGAGCACAGATACGCAGTATTTT.

The V call is TRBV11-1, the J call TRBJ1-5; 7 positions agree with TRBD1. The V gene end was trimmed by 5 bases and the J gene end by 0 bases; junction bases not matched to a gene: 4. Germline CDR1 is SGHAT and CDR2 is FQDESV (reference sequence). This CDR3 comprises 15 residues. The CDR3 protein is CASSRGQVSNQPQHF. CDR3 DNA: TGTGCCAGCAGCAGAGGACAGGTTAGCAATCAGCCCCAGCATTTT.

This clone was observed a handful of times. The V and J genes are TRBV11-2 and TRBJ2-5; maybe TRBD1 (6 bases). Trimming took 8 bases from V and 1 from J, leaving 14 bases between them. The CDR3 sequence is 14 residues long. CDR1 SGHAT and CDR2 FQNNGV come from the germline V gene. CDR3 loop: CASALTGPQETQYF. CDR3 DNA: TGTGCCAGCGCCTTGACAGGACCCCAAGAGACCCAGTACTTC. The whole variable domain, filled in from reference TRBV11-2 and TRBJ2-5, reads EAGVAQSPRYKIIEKRQSVAFWCNPISGHATLYWYQQILGQGPKLLIQFQNNGVVDDSQLPKDRFSAERLKGVDSTLKIQPAKLEDSAVYLCASALTGPQETQYFGPGTRLLVL.

This clone was counted a single time. This sequence joins TRBV5-1 and TRBJ2-5; unclear D gene. V was cut by 1 base and J by 2 bases, with 6 bases left in between. This CDR3 is 13 amino acids long. Looked up from germline, CDR1 is SGHRS and CDR2 is YFSETQ. Here the CDR3 reads CASSLIFQETQYF. The CDR3 coding sequence is TGCGCCAGCAGCTTGATATTTCAAGAGACCCAGTACTTC.

The chain employs TRBV7-2 and TRBJ1-6; no firm D call. Trimming cost V 5 bases and J 0 bases, with 8 bases left between them. The germline V gene has CDR1 SGHTA and CDR2 FQGNSA. The CDR3 is made up of 15 amino acids. CDR3 in amino acids: CASSEKGSYNSPLHF. CDR3 DNA: TGTGCCAGCAGCGAAAAAGGCTCCTATAATTCACCCCTCCACTTT.

The rearrangement links TRBV5-1 to TRBJ1-6; no clear D gene. Looked up from germline, CDR1 is SGHRS and CDR2 is YFSETQ. This CDR3 is 13 amino acids long. Trimming took off 1 base at V and 4 bases at J, with 3 bases between the two ends. CDR3 amino acids: CASSLSYNSPLHF. The CDR3 region has the DNA TGCGCCAGCAGCTTGTCTTATAATTCACCCCTCCACTTT.

The chain employs TRBV7-2 and TRBJ1-1; 8 bases map to TRBD1. V lost 4 bases to trimming and J lost 1 base; unmatched junction nucleotides: 2. This CDR3 is built from 14 residues. The germline gives CDR1 SGHTA, CDR2 FQGNSA. The CDR3 loop reads CASSSQGGNTEAFF. The DNA for the CDR3 is TGTGCCAGCAGCTCACAGGGGGGGAACACTGAAGCTTTCTTT.

The J gene is TRBJ2-3, the V gene TRBV21-1. TRBV21-1 is reported as a pseudogene. The CDR3 runs to 15 residues. DNA of the CDR3: TGTGCCAGCAGCAAAGAACGGGCTCGCACAGATACGCAGTATTTT. It is translated as CASSKERARTDTQYF.

This clone was counted a single time. V is TRBV6-5 and J is TRBJ2-2; 10 bases fit TRBD2. CDR1 MNHEY and CDR2 SVGAGI come from the germline V gene. Trimming removed 6 bases from V and 6 bases from J; junction bases left unmatched: 7. The CDR3 length is 15 residues. CDR3 in amino acids: CASRKRGGSSGELFF. As DNA, the CDR3 is TGTGCCAGCAGAAAGCGGGGGGGCTCGTCCGGGGAGCTGTTTTTT.

The V gene is TRBV28, the J gene TRBJ2-2; 9 positions agree with TRBD1. The CDR3 runs to 15 residues. V shed 6 bases and J 7 bases; nucleotides not matched to a gene: 9. CDR1 MDHEN and CDR2 SYDVKM come from the germline V gene. The CDR3 here is CASRKQGARFGELFF. The CDR3, as DNA: TGTGCCAGCAGAAAACAGGGGGCTAGGTTCGGGGAGCTGTTTTTT.

The chain employs TRBV19 and TRBJ2-2, with 8 bases that match TRBD1. CDR1 LNHDA and CDR2 SQIVND come from the germline V gene (reference sequence). V trimming: 9 bases; J trimming: 5 bases; junction bases outside the gene matches: 11. The CDR3 loop spans 15 amino acids. CDR3 region: CARQDREVRTGELFF. The CDR3 DNA sequence: TGTGCCAGGCAGGACAGGGAAGTCCGTACCGGGGAGCTGTTTTTT.

This rearrangement joins TRBV19 to TRBJ2-2; 9 nucleotides match TRBD1. Per germline, CDR1 LNHDA and CDR2 SQIVND (reference sequence). V trimming: 3 bases; J trimming: 9 bases; junction bases outside the gene matches: 8. The CDR3 loop spans 15 amino acids. The CDR3, as DNA: TGTGCCAGTAGTATTTCCGGACAGGGGTGGAGGGAGCTGTTTTTT. As protein: CASSISGQGWRELFF.

This chain links TRBV28 with TRBJ2-1; D gene unclear. V dropped 7 bases and J dropped 5 bases, with 9 bases sitting between them. This CDR3 is 12 amino acids long. Germline V lookup: CDR1 MDHEN, CDR2 SYDVKM. CDR3 protein: CASKTGNNEQFF. The CDR3, as DNA: TGTGCCAGCAAGACGGGTAACAATGAGCAGTTCTTC.

The V and J genes are TRBV19 and TRBJ2-2; D unresolved. Trimming pared 10 bases from V and 2 bases from J, leaving 17 bases between. The length of the CDR3 is 15 residues. In germline, CDR1 is LNHDA, CDR2 SQIVND (reference sequence). For the CDR3, the DNA is TGTGCCACCCAAAAGGGCACAGAAAACACCGGGGAGCTGTTTTTT. As protein: CATQKGTENTGELFF.

The chain joins TRBV2 to TRBJ1-2; D gene unclear. The CDR3 totals 13 residues. V dropped 3 bases and J dropped 10 bases, with 15 bases sitting between them. CDR1 and CDR2 from the germline V gene are SNHLY and FYNNEI. The CDR3 loop is CASSEVTHAIYTF. CDR3 nucleotide sequence: TGTGCCAGCAGTGAGGTGACACACGCTATCTACACCTTC.

The V gene is TRBV7-9, the J gene TRBJ2-7, with D tentatively TRBD1 (5 bases). The V gene's germline CDR1 is SEHNR and CDR2 FQNEAQ (reference sequence). This CDR3 has 14 residues. Between the trimmed V and J ends, which lost 1 base and 5 bases, there was a span of 12 bases. The CDR3 sequence is CASSLVDSGDEQYF. The DNA of the CDR3 is TGTGCCAGCAGCTTAGTCGACAGTGGCGACGAGCAGTACTTC.

The genes are TRBV5-8 and TRBJ1-1; TRBD1 might be the D (5 bases). Trimming removed 4 bases at V and 1 base at J, with 17 bases between. The CDR3 is made up of 16 amino acids. The V gene's germline CDR1 is SGHTS and CDR2 YDEGEE. This CDR3 is CASSPNPTARNTEAFF. The DNA of the CDR3 is TGTGCCAGCAGCCCCAACCCGACAGCCAGGAACACTGAAGCTTTCTTT.

The genes are TRBV27 and TRBJ2-7, with 7 positions matching TRBD1. The germline V gene encodes CDR1 MNHEY and CDR2 SMNVEV (reference sequence). The CDR3 spans 14 residues. Unmatched junction bases numbered 6, after V lost 2 bases and J lost 5 bases. The CDR3 bases are TGTGCCAGCAGTTTAAGTAACAGGGGCAACGAGCAGTACTTC. Translated: CASSLSNRGNEQYF.

The V gene is TRBV15, the J gene TRBJ1-5; 7 bases match TRBD1. V lost 0 bases, J lost 0 bases, and 8 bases stayed unmatched. The CDR3 is made up of 18 amino acids. The germline CDR1 and CDR2 sequences are LNHNV and YYDKDF (reference sequence). The CDR3 DNA reads as TGTGCCACCAGCAGAGACCAGACAGGGACCTATAGCAATCAGCCCCAGCATTTT. This sequence encodes CATSRDQTGTYSNQPQHF.